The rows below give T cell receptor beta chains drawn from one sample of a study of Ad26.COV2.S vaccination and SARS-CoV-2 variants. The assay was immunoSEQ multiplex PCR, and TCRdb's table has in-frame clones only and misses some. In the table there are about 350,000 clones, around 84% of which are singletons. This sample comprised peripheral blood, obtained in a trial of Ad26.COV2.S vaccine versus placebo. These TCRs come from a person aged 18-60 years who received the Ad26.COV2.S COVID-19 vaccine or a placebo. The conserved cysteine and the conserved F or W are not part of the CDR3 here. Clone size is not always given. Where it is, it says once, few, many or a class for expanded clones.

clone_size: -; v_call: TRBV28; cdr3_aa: ASSSLTASRYGYT
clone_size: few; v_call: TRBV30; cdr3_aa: AWNWQTVGEKLF
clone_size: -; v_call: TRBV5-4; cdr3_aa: ASSLAGGQGYEQY
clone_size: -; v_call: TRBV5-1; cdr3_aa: ASSFTGGAGANVLT
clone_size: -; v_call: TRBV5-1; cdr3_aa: ASSRDFYNEQF
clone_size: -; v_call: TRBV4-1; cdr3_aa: ASSQVGGAGVGRGEKLF
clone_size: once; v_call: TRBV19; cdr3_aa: ASSISGGSPGANVLT
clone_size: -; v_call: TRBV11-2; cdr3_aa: ASSPANSGIYNSPLH
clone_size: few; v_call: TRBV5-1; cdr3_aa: ASSPGRAQRGGYT
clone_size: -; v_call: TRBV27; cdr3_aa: ASTVTGGADTQY
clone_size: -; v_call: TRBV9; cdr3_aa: ASSGDGGGKEYEQY
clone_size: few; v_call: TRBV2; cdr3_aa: ASSGIAGGLVTQY
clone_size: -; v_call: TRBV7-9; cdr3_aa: ASSTALTDTQY
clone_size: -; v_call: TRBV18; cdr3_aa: ASSPQDRGFDSPLH
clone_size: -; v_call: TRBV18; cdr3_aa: ASSPRTGRGGDTDTQY
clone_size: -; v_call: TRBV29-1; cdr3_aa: SVLGLPQETQY
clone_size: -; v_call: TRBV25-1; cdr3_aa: ASSEGLLSSYNEQF
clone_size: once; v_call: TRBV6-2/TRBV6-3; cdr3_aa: ASSYLSGKTYEQY
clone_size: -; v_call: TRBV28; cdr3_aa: ASSFGTGGDEQY
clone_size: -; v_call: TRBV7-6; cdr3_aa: ASSPTMDRGELF
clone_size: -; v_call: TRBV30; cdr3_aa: AWRAADSLGYGYT
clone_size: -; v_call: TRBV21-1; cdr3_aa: ASSKGARDRDSGELF
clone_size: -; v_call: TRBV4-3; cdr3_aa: ASSQDEGLWEQY
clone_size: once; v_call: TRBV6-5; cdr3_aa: ASSYSGQTDYEQY
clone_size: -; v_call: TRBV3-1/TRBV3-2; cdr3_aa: ASTPFDRNTGELF
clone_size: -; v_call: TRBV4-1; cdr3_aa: ASSRERARGLRYTIY
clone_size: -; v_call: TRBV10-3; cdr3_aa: AISESLAQETQY
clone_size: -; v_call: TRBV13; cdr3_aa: ASSSTSGTSYEQY
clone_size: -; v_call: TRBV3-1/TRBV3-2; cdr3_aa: ASSPQGGASYNEQF
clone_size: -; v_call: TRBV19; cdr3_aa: ASSLAGVEETQY
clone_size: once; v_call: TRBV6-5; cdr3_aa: ASSYDIQGNTEAF
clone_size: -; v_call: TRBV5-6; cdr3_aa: ASSFPVAGNTDTQY
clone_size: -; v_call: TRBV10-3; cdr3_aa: ATRQVANTGELF
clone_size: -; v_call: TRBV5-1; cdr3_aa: ASSPGTSGGPNYEQY
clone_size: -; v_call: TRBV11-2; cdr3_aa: ASSLAGTSGSYEQY
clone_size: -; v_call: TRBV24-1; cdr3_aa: ATSDSAGAQETQY
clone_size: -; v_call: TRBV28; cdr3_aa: ASSPTGGGIAKNIQY
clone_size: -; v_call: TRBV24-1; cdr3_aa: ATSDDGTDTQY
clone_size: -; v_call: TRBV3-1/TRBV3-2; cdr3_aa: ASSQAQGRNSPLH
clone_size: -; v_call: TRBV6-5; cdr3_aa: ASTGTLGTDTQY
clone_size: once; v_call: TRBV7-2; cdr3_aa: ATTGPHNEQF
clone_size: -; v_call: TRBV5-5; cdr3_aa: ASSYGPYEQY
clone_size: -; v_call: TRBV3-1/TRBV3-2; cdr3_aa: ASGGLWDSDTQY
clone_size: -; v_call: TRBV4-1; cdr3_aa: ASSQESSGTDTQY
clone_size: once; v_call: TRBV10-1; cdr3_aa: ASSEGGLLVEQY
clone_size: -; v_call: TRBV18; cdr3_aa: ASSLSLASNTGELF
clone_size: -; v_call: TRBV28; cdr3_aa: ASSSGTSYNEQF
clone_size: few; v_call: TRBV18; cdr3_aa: ASSLKITGSNEQF
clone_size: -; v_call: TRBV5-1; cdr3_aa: ASSLEWSGGTDTQY